This T cell receptor beta chain was profiled in a study of beta chain features in type 1 diabetes (dated by TCRdb to between 2018 and 2020). About the study as a whole: Mean age, gender distribution, total cell number and subset yield did not differ between patients and healthy donors. A total of under 120,000,000 sorted cells were examined across all samples, and RNA yield correlated strongly with the number of cells per subset. The study compared TCRB repertoires of sorted circulating CD4+ T cell subsets between recently diagnosed type 1 diabetes patients and matched healthy donors. Regulatory and stem cell-like memory subsets were obtained from only 8 patients and about 8 healthy donors, while naive and central memory subsets were obtained from all 30 or so donors. Summary of the overall study and its limitations: Because the HLA sub-analyses included only small numbers of individuals, any influence of HLA type on TCRB rearrangement was left unresolved. PCR may preferentially amplify shorter templates, but because patient and control samples were amplified and corrected together, any resulting skew would affect both groups equally. Sequencing cDNA rather than genomic DNA could over-represent highly expressing activated cells, although activation and CD3 levels did not differ between groups. A moderate but significant shortening of TCRB CDR3 length was observed in type 1 diabetes patients in all four CD4+ subsets. At VDJ recombination sites, type 1 diabetes patients had fewer insertions and more deleted nucleotides, which implies abnormalities in thymic rearrangement. Naive, central memory and regulatory TCRB repertoires appeared to be more similar among patients than among healthy donors.

Reading the germline V gene gives CDR1 MNHEY and CDR2 SVGAGI. From the cysteine up to the phenylalanine, the CDR3 has a length of 13 residues. Just CDR3 DNA is preserved here, 39 bases in frame from base 1. V trim: 4 bases; J trim: 4 bases; unmatched bases: 1. Comments on this clone: Its target antigen remains unknown. No much larger clone exists at a distance of one base, and base qualities are not known.

From each donor, a single peripheral blood sample of about 100 mL on average was drawn into heparinised tubes. Using a panel that included CD45RO, CCR7, CD25, CD127, CD95 and CD27, naive, central memory, regulatory and stem cell-like memory CD4+ T cells were sorted on a BD FACSAria II. All sorted populations exceeded 95% purity. Right away, PBMCs were isolated by Lymphoprep density gradient centrifugation and were stained directly, with no culture step. Samples were stained and sorted in pairs, with one healthy donor and one patient per experiment, so that batch effects were minimized. The High Capacity cDNA Reverse Transcription Kit was used to reverse transcribe all of the isolated RNA, meaning that expressed TCRB transcripts were what got sequenced. Deep immunoSEQ sequencing was applied to naive, central memory and regulatory T cell samples, giving an average of roughly 3.5 million total reads per sample. Sorted cells were lysed in RLT buffer and RNA was extracted with DNase-treated RNeasy Micro or Mini kits, depending on cell number. Each cell subset was processed on its own to prevent cross-contamination, while patient and healthy donor samples were processed together. The immunoSEQ multiplex PCR was used to amplify TCRB sequences from cDNA, generating 87-bp fragments that spanned the CDR3 region. Sequencing of the amplicons was done on the Illumina HiSeq platform. As for the original processing: Synthetic template baselines were used to correct PCR bias computationally, reads within Hamming distance 2 were collapsed together, and singletons that could not be merged were discarded. Reads were aligned against IMGT to assign V, D and J genes, CDR3 length and insertions or deletions at six rearrangement sites. Within each subset, clonotype counts were normalized to sorted cell number, and only after that were true diversity and Gini coefficients computed with the tcR R package. The overlap coefficient, calculated on TCRB nucleotide sequences, was used to measure repertoire sharing. Entries here come from immuneACCESS through TCRdb and include only in-frame sequences with V and J called. Some clones fail to appear in such tables; in the studies checked, an unresolved V gene covers under half of the shortfall, and the cause of the remainder is unknown. V, J and clone size reflect that table, while D and trimming were determined from the DNA. The sample includes more than 130,000 clones, with 6.9% observed a single time. Of the sample, about 1.5% is held by the ten largest clones.

Sequencing input: central memory CD4+ T cells from blood. The chain couples TRBV6-5 to TRBJ2-5; 9 central nucleotides agree with TRBD1. The sequence was obtained from a woman aged 25 to 39 in good health. The DNA sequence is given as TGTGCCAGCAGTTCGACAGGGGGAGAGACCCAGTACTTC. Its product reads: CASSSTGGETQYF.